This TCR beta chain was sequenced during a study of a mutant IDH1 vaccine in newly diagnosed glioma. This clone was seen only once. Its antigen is undetermined. Time point meaning: week 11, during vaccination. Every vaccine dose comprised 300 ug of mutant IDH1 20-mer peptide plus topical imiquimod. CDR1 and CDR2 from the germline V gene are MNHEY and SVGAGI. The CDR3 loop spans 14 amino acids. V gave up 6 bases and J gave up 6 bases, with 18 bases separating them. Data came from immunoSEQ multiplex PCR; TCRdb stores just in-frame clones and leaves some out. The data show around 31,000 clones, roughly 80% seen once.

The source of this sequence is a man aged 30 to 45 with glioma. The sequenced sample was PBMCs, obtained from a glioma patient whose treatment included an IDH1 peptide vaccine. The chain couples TRBV6-5 to TRBJ2-7; tentative D call: TRBD1 (6 bases). CDR3 bases: TGTGCCAGCAGAAAAGAACTAGGGGGAGTCGAGCAGTACTTC. As protein: CASRKELGGVEQYF.